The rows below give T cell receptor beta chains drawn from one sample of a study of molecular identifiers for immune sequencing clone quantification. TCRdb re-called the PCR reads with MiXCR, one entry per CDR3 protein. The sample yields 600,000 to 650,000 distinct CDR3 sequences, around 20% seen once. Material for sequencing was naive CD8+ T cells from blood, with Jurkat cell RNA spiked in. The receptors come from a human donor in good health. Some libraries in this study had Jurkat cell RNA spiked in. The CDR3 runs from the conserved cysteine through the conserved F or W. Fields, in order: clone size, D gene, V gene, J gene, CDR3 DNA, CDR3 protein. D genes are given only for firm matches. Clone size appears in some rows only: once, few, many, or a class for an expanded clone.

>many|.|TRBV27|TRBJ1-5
TGTGCCAGCAGTTTATCCCCTGGGAGTCAGCCCCAGCATTTT
CASSLSPGSQPQHF
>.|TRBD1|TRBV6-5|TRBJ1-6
TGTGCCAGCAGCAACCCCGGGACAGATAATTCACCCCTCCACTTT
CASSNPGTDNSPLHF
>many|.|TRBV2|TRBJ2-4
TGTGCCAGCAGTAGGGGGGCTTCTCCGTACTTC
CASSRGASPYF
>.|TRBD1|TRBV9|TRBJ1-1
TGTGCCAGCACCGAGGGGGCTGGCACTGAAGCTTTCTTT
CASTEGAGTEAFF
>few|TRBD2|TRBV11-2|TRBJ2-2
TGTGCCAGCAGCGCACACCGGGACTACTCGGTGGGAGTAGGGTCCGGGGAGCTGTTTTTT
CASSAHRDYSVGVGSGELFF
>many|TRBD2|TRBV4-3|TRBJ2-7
TGCGCCAGCAGCCAAGCCCCCCGAGGAGCGGGGTCCTACGAGCAGTACTTC
CASSQAPRGAGSYEQYF
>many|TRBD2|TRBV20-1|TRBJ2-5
TGCAGTGCTAGAGATGGGGGTCTAGCGGTAGAGACCCAGTACTTC
CSARDGGLAVETQYF
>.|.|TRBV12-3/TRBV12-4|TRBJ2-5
TGTGCCAGCAGATTCTCCGGCGGCCAAGAGGCCCAGTACTTC
CASRFSGGQEAQYF
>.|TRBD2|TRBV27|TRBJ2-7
TGTGCCAGCAGTTTTGACGGGGGGTTATACGAGCAGTACTTC
CASSFDGGLYEQYF
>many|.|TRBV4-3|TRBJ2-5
TGCGCCAGCAGCCAGGCCCGTAAAGAGACCCAGTACTTC
CASSQARKETQYF
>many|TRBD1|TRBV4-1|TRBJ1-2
TGCGCCAGCAGCCGCAGATCGGGACAGGACTATGGCTACACCTTC
CASSRRSGQDYGYTF
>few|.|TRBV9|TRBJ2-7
TGTGCCAGCAGCGTAGAAGACGTTTCCTACGAGCAGTACTTC
CASSVEDVSYEQYF
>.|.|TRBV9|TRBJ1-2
TGTGCCAGCAGCGTAGCAGGGAGCGATTATGGCTACACCTTC
CASSVAGSDYGYTF
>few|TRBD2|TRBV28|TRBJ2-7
TGTGCCAGTTTGGCGAGCGGGACCACCTACGAGCAGTACTTC
CASLASGTTYEQYF
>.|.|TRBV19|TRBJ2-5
TGTGCCAGTAGTACCCGTGTCGGGACCCGCACCCAAGAGACCCAGTACTTC
CASSTRVGTRTQETQYF
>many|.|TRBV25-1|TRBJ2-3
TGTGCCAGCAGTGGAGATCTTGGGAGACCGAGCACAGATACGCAGTATTTT
CASSGDLGRPSTDTQYF
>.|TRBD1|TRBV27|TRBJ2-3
TGTGCCAGCAGTTTAATGGACAGGGGTGACACAGATACGCAGTATTTT
CASSLMDRGDTDTQYF
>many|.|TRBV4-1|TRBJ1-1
TGCGCCAGCAGCCAAAACTCCGGGGGCGAAGCTTTCTTT
CASSQNSGGEAFF
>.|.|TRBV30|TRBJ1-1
TGTATCTGGAGTGCCGGGCAGGAATCCATGAACACTGAAGCTTTCTTT
CIWSAGQESMNTEAFF
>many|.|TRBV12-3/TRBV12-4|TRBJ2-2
TGTGCCATCAACAGCCCATGGTCCACCGGGGAGCTGTTTTTT
CAINSPWSTGELFF
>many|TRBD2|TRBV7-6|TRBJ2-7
TGTGCCAGCAGCCCGGTCCTAGCGGGAACCTACGAGCAGTACTTC
CASSPVLAGTYEQYF
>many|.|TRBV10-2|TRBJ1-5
TGCGCCAGCAGTCCTGGACATATTCAGCCCCAGCATTTT
CASSPGHIQPQHF
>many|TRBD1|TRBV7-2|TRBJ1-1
TGTGCCAGCAGCTACTGGACAGGGTGGACGACTGAAGCTTTCTTT
CASSYWTGWTTEAFF
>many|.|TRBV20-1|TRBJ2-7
TGCAGTGCCCTGAGACCCGGTTCCTACGAGCAGTACTTC
CSALRPGSYEQYF
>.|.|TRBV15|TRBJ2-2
TGTGCCACCAGCAGAGATCTTGGAGGGGGCCAGGCCGGGGAGCTGTTTTTT
CATSRDLGGGQAGELFF
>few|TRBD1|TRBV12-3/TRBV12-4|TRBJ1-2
TGTGCCAGCAGTCAAAAAGACAGGGGTTTTGGCTACACCTTC
CASSQKDRGFGYTF
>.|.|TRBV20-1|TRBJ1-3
TGCAGTGCTGGGGGGGGCTCTGGAAACACCATATATTTT
CSAGGGSGNTIYF
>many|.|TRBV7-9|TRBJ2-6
TGTGCCAGCAGCTTCTACGCGACCGGGACAACAAAAGGCTCTGGGGCCAACGTCCTGACTTTC
CASSFYATGTTKGSGANVLTF
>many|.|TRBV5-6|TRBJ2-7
TGTGCCAGCAGCTATAGGGCCTCTAGCGACGAGCAGTACTTC
CASSYRASSDEQYF
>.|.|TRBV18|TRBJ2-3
TGTGCCAGCTCACCAGAAGGCCCAGATACGCAGTATTTT
CASSPEGPDTQYF
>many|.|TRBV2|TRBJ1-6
TGTGCCAGCAGTGAAGCTCAGGGTAATTCACCCCTCCACTTT
CASSEAQGNSPLHF
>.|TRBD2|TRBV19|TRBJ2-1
TGTGCCAGTAGCGAAGGACTAGCGGGAGTTAGGGAGCAGTTCTTC
CASSEGLAGVREQFF
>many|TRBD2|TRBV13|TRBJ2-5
TGTGCCAGCAGCCCGGGACTAGCGGGAGCGGAGCAAGAGACCCAGTACTTC
CASSPGLAGAEQETQYF
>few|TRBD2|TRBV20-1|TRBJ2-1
TGCAGTGCTCGATTCCCACTAGCGGGAATAACCAATGAGCAGTTCTTC
CSARFPLAGITNEQFF
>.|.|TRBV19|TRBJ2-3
TGTGCCAGTAGAATACAGACCTCTAGCGCCGTCACAGATACGCAGTATTTT
CASRIQTSSAVTDTQYF
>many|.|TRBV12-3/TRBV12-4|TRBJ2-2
TGTGCCAGCAGTTTAATGGGGGCTACAGGTACCGGGGAGCTGTTTTTT
CASSLMGATGTGELFF
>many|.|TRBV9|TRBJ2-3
TGTGCCAGCAGCGTAGAGGGGACGGGCTACCGCACAGATACGCAGTATTTT
CASSVEGTGYRTDTQYF
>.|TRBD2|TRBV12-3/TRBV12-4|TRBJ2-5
TGTGCCAGCAGTTTTGAGCGGGGGGGCCAGGGAAAGACCCAGTACTTC
CASSFERGGQGKTQYF
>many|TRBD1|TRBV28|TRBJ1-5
TGTGCCAGCACCACCACGAGGGACAGGGCCCAGCCCCAGCATTTT
CASTTTRDRAQPQHF
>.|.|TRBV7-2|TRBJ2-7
TGTGCCAGCAGCTTAAATTTATACGAGCAGTACTTC
CASSLNLYEQYF
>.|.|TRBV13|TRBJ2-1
TGTGCCAGCAGCTTAGGCACTAAGGCAGTGATGGGAAATGAGCAGTTCTTC
CASSLGTKAVMGNEQFF
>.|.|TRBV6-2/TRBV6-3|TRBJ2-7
TGTGCCATCAGCAGGGGATTCTCCTACGAGCAGTACTTC
CAISRGFSYEQYF
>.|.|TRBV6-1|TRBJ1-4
TGTGCCAGCACCCGTATGTGGAATGAAAAACTGTTTTTT
CASTRMWNEKLFF
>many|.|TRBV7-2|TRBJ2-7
TGTGCCAGCAGCTTAGCGGCCAGGCCAGGGGAGCAGTACTTC
CASSLAARPGEQYF
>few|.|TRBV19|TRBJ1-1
TGTGCCAGTACCGGGGTGAGGTTCACTGAAGCTTTCTTT
CASTGVRFTEAFF
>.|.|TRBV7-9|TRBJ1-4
TGTGCCAGCAGCCCGGGACTCCAAGGGGAAAAACTGTTTTTT
CASSPGLQGEKLFF
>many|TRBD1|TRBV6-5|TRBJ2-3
TGTGCCATTTCGGGGACAGGGGCAGATACGCAGTATTTT
CAISGTGADTQYF
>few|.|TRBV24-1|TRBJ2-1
TGTGCCACCAGTGACCAGGGGTCTGAGCAGTTCTTC
CATSDQGSEQFF
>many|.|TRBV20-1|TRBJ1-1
TGCAGTGCTAGAGATGTTGGGGAGGACACTGAAGCTTTCTTT
CSARDVGEDTEAFF
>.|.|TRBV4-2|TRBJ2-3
TGTGCCAGCAACCAAGTCGATTATTCGGATACGCGGTATTTT
CASNQVDYSDTRYF
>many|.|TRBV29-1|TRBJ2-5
TGCAGCGGGACTACAGGGACGGTAGAGACCCAGTACTTC
CSGTTGTVETQYF
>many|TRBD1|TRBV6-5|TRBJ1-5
TGTGCCAGCAGACAGGGGGCATTTAGCAATCAGCCCCAGCATTTT
CASRQGAFSNQPQHF
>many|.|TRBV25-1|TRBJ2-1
TGTGCCAGCAGTGAATCCATTGTGTGGCGGGGCGAAAACAATGAGCAGTTCTTC
CASSESIVWRGENNEQFF
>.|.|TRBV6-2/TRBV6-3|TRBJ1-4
TGTGCCAGCAGTTACCCGAACGATCTGTTTTTT
CASSYPNDLFF
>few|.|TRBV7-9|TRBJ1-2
TGTGCCAGCAGCTTAGACCGGGACATCTATGGCTACACCTTC
CASSLDRDIYGYTF
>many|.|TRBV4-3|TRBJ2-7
TGCGCCAGCAGCCAGGACGCCAGCTCCTCCTCCTACGAGCAGTACTTC
CASSQDASSSSYEQYF